The text below deals with one T cell receptor beta chain. As yet, its antigen is unknown. V trimming: 2 bases; J trimming: 5 bases; junction bases outside the gene matches: 10. The CDR3 totals 16 residues. Germline V lookup: CDR1 KGHSH, CDR2 LQKENI. PCR involved 60 Vbeta and 13 Jbeta primers. Libraries were prepared by immunoSEQ multiplex PCR; TCRdb keeps only in-frame clonotypes and omits some of them. The data contain 150,000 to 200,000 clones, approximately 79% of them singletons. The sample is drawn from a study of cytomegalovirus exposure and HLA in healthy donors. General study findings and limits: The authors later found most CMV-associated TCR beta chains appeared HLA-restricted. Per published accounts, TCR beta sequences correctly predicted the HLA-A and HLA-B alleles of most subjects.

This receptor was taken from a man aged 55 to 70 in good health and CMV-seronegative. The sequenced material came from PBMCs. J is TRBJ1-2 and V is TRBV18; 8 bases are a match to TRBD1. CDR3 amino acids: CASSPGWQGALYGYTF. The CDR3 DNA reads as TGTGCCAGCTCACCAGGGTGGCAGGGGGCTCTATATGGCTACACCTTC.